This T cell receptor (beta chain) was observed in a study of monozygotic twins with cystic fibrosis. The overall study: With about 15 PCR cycles, barcoded libraries came from about 3 micrograms of fragmented DNA.

The germline CDR1 and CDR2 sequences are SGHAT and FQNNGV. Deletions cut 5 bases from V and 4 bases from J, with 18 bases between. This CDR3 is built from 16 residues. The data were produced by immunoSEQ multiplex PCR, yet TCRdb's version contains in-frame clones alone and is incomplete. The sample includes roughly 25,000 clones, about 96% of them seen just once. The clonotype was recovered from a girl between 2 and 10 years old with cystic fibrosis. Sequenced input: blood. The chain combines TRBV11-2 with TRBJ2-1, with D maybe TRBD2 (7 bases). CDR3 coding DNA: TGTGCCAGCAGCATCAGAGGGGGGGTCGTGTACAATGAGCAGTTCTTC. It codes for CASSIRGGVVYNEQFF.